Listed below are T cell receptor beta chains from one sample, sequenced in a study of shared clonotypes between healthy human individuals. Only in-frame clones appear in the TCRdb table, and some are missing; sequencing was by immunoSEQ multiplex PCR. The repertoire has about 480,000 clones, nearly 80% of them found once; the top ten carry around 12%. Specimen: PBMCs. The receptor source for this set is a woman between 40 and 50 years old in good health. Some clones in this sample may be carry-over from other donors' samples. Both conserved end residues are part of each CDR3. The D gene is left open where the match is weak. A clone size is listed for some rows: how often the clone was seen (once, few, many), or a class if it is expanded.

d_call j_call v_call clone_size cdr3_nt cdr3_aa
TRBD1 TRBJ2-7 TRBV4-1 NA TGCGCCAGCAGCCCGCCGGGACAGGGGGCCGAGCAGTACTTC CASSPPGQGAEQYF
NA TRBJ1-1 TRBV7-8 NA TGTGCCAGCAGCTTACCCGCCGGACGGATCATGAACACTGAAGCTTTCTTT CASSLPAGRIMNTEAFF
NA TRBJ1-1 TRBV5-1 NA TGCGCCAGCAGCTTCGGGGGTGAAGCTTTCTTT CASSFGGEAFF
NA TRBJ2-7 TRBV9 once TGTGCCAGCAGCGTCAGGGAATCCTACGAGCAGTACTTC CASSVRESYEQYF
TRBD1 TRBJ1-2 TRBV7-3 NA TGTGCCAGCAGCCCTGGGACAGGGGAAGGCGGCTACACCTTC CASSPGTGEGGYTF
NA TRBJ1-3 TRBV2 once TGTGCCAGCAGGGTAGGCTCTGGAAACACCATATATTTT CASRVGSGNTIYF
TRBD2 TRBJ2-5 TRBV28 NA TGTGCCAGCAGTAAAAGCGGGACTAGCGGGACTGAGACCCAGTACTTC CASSKSGTSGTETQYF
NA TRBJ2-3 TRBV18 NA TGTGCCAGCTCATTGGCACAGGGTGCAGATACGCAGTATTTT CASSLAQGADTQYF
TRBD1 TRBJ1-5 TRBV28 NA TGTGCCAGCACCGCAAGTGGCTCCAGGACAGGGGCTAGCAATCAGCCCCAGCATTTT CASTASGSRTGASNQPQHF
NA TRBJ1-4 TRBV28 NA TGTGCCAGCAGTGACACAGCAACTAATGAAAAACTGTTTTTT CASSDTATNEKLFF
NA TRBJ2-7 TRBV19 NA TGTGCCAGTAGTGTCGTCGGGGGTGCCTACGAGCAGTACTTC CASSVVGGAYEQYF
TRBD2 TRBJ2-2 TRBV9 NA TGTGCCAGCAGCGCCAGACTAGCGGGACGGACCGGGGAGCTGTTTTTT CASSARLAGRTGELFF
NA TRBJ2-1 TRBV7-3 NA TGTGCCAGCATAAGCGGGGAGCAGTTCTTC CASISGEQFF
NA TRBJ1-5 TRBV28 NA TGTGCCAGCAGTTGGACAGAGGATCAGCCCCAGCATTTT CASSWTEDQPQHF
NA TRBJ1-4 TRBV5-1 NA TGCGCCAGCAGCTTCGGGGACGGTCTTAATGAAAAACTGTTTTTT CASSFGDGLNEKLFF
TRBD2 TRBJ2-7 TRBV7-8 NA TGTGCCAGCAGCTTAAACTTTGGACTAGCGGACTCCTACGAGCAGTACTTC CASSLNFGLADSYEQYF
TRBD1 TRBJ2-2 TRBV5-1 once TGCGCCAGCAGCTCGGGCGACAGGGGTTCCGGGGAGCTGTTTTTT CASSSGDRGSGELFF
NA TRBJ2-5 TRBV19 NA TGTGCCAGTAGTATACTTCCCGGCGGGCCTGCACAAGAGACCCAGTACTTC CASSILPGGPAQETQYF
NA TRBJ1-1 TRBV7-2 NA TGTGCCAGCAGCTCCAGTGGATGGGCTGAAGCTTTCTTT CASSSSGWAEAFF
TRBD1 TRBJ2-2 TRBV7-6 NA TGTGCCAGCAGCCTCCGGGACAGGAGCACCGGGGAGCTGTTTTTT CASSLRDRSTGELFF
TRBD2 TRBJ2-1 TRBV27 NA TGTGCCAGCAGAAAAGGGACTAGCGATATCTCCTACAATGAGCAGTTCTTC CASRKGTSDISYNEQFF
NA TRBJ2-7 TRBV29-1 NA TGCAGCGTTGGTATGGCTTGGGGGCCCTACGAGCAGTACTTC CSVGMAWGPYEQYF
NA TRBJ1-5 TRBV27 NA TGTGCCAGCAGAGGGGGGGCCAGCATCGGCAATCAGCCCCAGCATTTT CASRGGASIGNQPQHF
NA TRBJ2-1 TRBV7-3 NA TGTGCCAGCAGCTTTGGGGGCCGGGACTACAATGAGCAGTTCTTC CASSFGGRDYNEQFF
TRBD2 TRBJ2-3 TRBV27 NA TGTGCCAGCAGTTTAAGGCTAGCGGGAGAGGATACGCAGTATTTT CASSLRLAGEDTQYF
NA TRBJ2-5 TRBV5-5 NA TGTGCCAGCAGCTTGGTGCGTGGGGAGACCCAGTACTTC CASSLVRGETQYF
NA TRBJ2-3 TRBV5-1 many TGCGCCAGCAGCTTTGGGGGCCCCACAGATACGCAGTATTTT CASSFGGPTDTQYF